This T cell receptor (beta chain) was found in a study of T-cell reconstitution after alpha-beta-depleted transplantation in children. Preparation of the TCRbeta library was carried out with unique molecular identifiers. Each CDR3 protein is one row after TCRdb ran MiXCR on the PCR reads. Of 780,000 or so distinct CDR3 sequences listed, roughly 15% are singletons. This clonotype was detected once. Germline values: CDR1 SQVTM, CDR2 ANQGSEA. With 3 bases removed from V and 0 bases from J, the gap between germline ends came to 5 bases. CDR3 size: 12 residues. The sample here was PBMCs, mostly from graft donor cells, taken 360 days after TCRalphabeta/CD19-depleted stem cell transplant. This TCR derives from a male patient aged 10 to 17 who had a stem cell transplant for acute lymphoblastic leukemia, so the T cells may come from the graft donor. The chain joins TRBV29-1 to TRBJ2-5, with D unresolved. CDR3 amino acids: CSVDGHQETQYF. CDR3 in DNA: TGCAGCGTTGACGGGCACCAAGAGACCCAGTACTTC.